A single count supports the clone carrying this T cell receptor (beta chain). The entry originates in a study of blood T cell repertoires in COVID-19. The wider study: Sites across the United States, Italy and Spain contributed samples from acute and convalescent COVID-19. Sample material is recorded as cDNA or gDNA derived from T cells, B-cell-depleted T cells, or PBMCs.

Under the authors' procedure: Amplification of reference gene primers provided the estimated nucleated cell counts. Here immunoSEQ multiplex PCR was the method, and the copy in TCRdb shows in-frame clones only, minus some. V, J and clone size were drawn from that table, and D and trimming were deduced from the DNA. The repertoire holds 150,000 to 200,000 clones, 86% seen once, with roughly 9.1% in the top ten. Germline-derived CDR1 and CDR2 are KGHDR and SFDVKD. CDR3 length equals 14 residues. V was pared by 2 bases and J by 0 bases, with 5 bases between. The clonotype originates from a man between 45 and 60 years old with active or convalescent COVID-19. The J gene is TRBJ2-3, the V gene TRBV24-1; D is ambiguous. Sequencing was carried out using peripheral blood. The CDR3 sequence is CATSDSSSTDTQYF. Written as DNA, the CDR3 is TGTGCCACCAGTGATTCCTCTAGCACAGATACGCAGTATTTT.